This TCR beta chain appears in the sequencing data of a study of identical twins. Study-wide findings and caveats: Insertions were reduced in abundant cord blood beta clonotypes but not in memory repertoires. Invariant MAIT and iNKT cells could partly confound zero-insertion analyses.

This clonotype was counted at least ten times. Its matching antigen is unknown. A template switching step contributed a universal primer site, while unique molecular identifiers were present in the cDNA. TCRdb called the 5' RACE reads again in MiXCR, with one record for every CDR3 protein. The repertoire holds around 370,000 distinct CDR3 sequences, around 9% seen once, with 8% to 10% in the top ten. With no exceptions, donors were healthy Caucasians. Germline V gene lookup returns CDR1 SQVTM and CDR2 ANQGSEA. This CDR3 spans 11 amino acids. Trimming cost V 6 bases and J 6 bases, with 11 bases left between them.

This sequence joins TRBV29-1 and TRBJ1-1, with a tentative D call TRBD1 (6 bases). The sequencing sample was made of naive T cells sorted from blood. This receptor was identified in a woman aged 50 to 60 in good health. CDR3 in amino acids: CSVVGGAEAFF. The CDR3 nucleotides are TGCAGCGTAGTAGGGGGGGCTGAAGCTTTCTTT.